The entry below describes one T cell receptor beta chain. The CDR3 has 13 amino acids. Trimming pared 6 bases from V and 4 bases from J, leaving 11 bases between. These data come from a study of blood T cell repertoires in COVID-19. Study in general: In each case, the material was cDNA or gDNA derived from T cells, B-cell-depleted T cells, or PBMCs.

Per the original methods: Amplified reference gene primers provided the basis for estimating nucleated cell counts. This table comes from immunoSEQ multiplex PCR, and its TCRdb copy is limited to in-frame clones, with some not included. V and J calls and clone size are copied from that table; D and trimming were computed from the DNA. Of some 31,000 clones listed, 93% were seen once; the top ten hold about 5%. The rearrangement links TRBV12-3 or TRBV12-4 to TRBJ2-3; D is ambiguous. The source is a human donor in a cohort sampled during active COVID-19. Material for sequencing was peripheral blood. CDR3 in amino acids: CASSPTRADTQYF. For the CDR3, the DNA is TGTGCCAGCAGCCCCACCCGGGCAGATACGCAGTATTTT.